This paragraph reports one TCR beta chain. Its antigen is unknown. There are no base qualities to consult, and no much larger clone falls within one base. Reading the germline V gene gives CDR1 MDHEN and CDR2 SYDVKM. Unmatched junction bases come to 17, with V trimmed by 5 bases and J by 3 bases. From the cysteine through the phenylalanine, the CDR3 covers 19 amino acids. CDR3 DNA is the only sequence kept; it has 57 bases, read in frame from the first base. The sample originates from a study of cytomegalovirus exposure and HLA in healthy donors (TCRdb year 2017). Background on the whole study: An earlier analysis of roughly 570 of the donors reported around 280 Gb of sequence data and 95 million to 140 million unique TCR beta sequences obtained from roughly 180 million T cells. Approximately 300 gigabases of sequencing data and 70 million to 85 million unique TCR sequences were included in an early release covering about 700 HLA-typed donors. The genetic ancestry cluster associated with self-reported Caucasian donors included 70% to 85% of the roughly 400 genotyped donors. The study was designed to test whether signatures of past pathogen exposure could be identified by cataloging public T cell receptors. Using immunosequencing, the study profiled T cell repertoires from 666 subjects and related those repertoires to cytomegalovirus serostatus. In addition to the first cohort of around 670 subjects, a separate validation cohort of about 120 different subjects was used. The study combined high-throughput TCR immunosequencing, statistical association of individual TCRs with disease status, and machine learning to predict cytomegalovirus infection status. In a later analysis, previously published TCR beta repertoires from hundreds of donors were re-analyzed and high-resolution HLA genotyping was added so that TCR occurrence patterns could be studied. The later analysis used no new phenotypic data to find candidate immune exposures, relying instead on TCR beta sequences and their occurrence across donors. In an earlier analysis of around 540 of the donors, high-throughput TCR beta sequencing was used to judge whether each TCR beta V gene segment behaved as functional or pseudogenic. Donor age, sex, ethnicity and CMV serostatus were collected together with the repertoire data. A later genetic analysis took genome-wide SNP genotypes for about 65% of the 666 donors and used that subset as a discovery cohort. All discovery cohort repertoires had been generated on a single sequencing platform. Both class I and class II loci were covered by HLA typing, at four-digit resolution. Typing coverage differed by locus: A, B, C, DRB1 and DQB1 were typed in roughly 629-630 donors, DQA1 in 522, DPA1 in around 600, and DPB1 in 450 to 490. Roughly five DR-DQ haplotypes were treated as single units for association and clustering because of strong linkage in the cohort. Across 398 genotyped donors of the cohort, an average of approximately 240,000 unique TCR beta nucleotide sequences per donor were sequenced, and 15% to 20% of those sequences were non-productive. Overall study results and their limits: Because some donors lacked HLA typing at each locus, the association tests relied only on the typed subset. The 87-base-pair reads could not distinguish some IMGT-functional V segments, including TRBV6-2 and TRBV6-3, so those segments were excluded. Specific HLA alleles were associated with 15,000 to 20,000 TCR beta sequences at a false discovery rate of 0.05 in a later analysis. The authors suggested that the approach could potentially be generalized to other disease states and immunological phenotypes. In a later analysis, TCR association rates were found to vary across HLA loci, with the most associated TCRs seen for DRB1 alleles and the fewest for HLA-C alleles. A further reported finding was that TCR beta sequences accurately predicted the HLA-A and HLA-B alleles for most subjects in the first cohort. A group of highly shared sequence variants was considered likely to be a technical artifact of the sequencing pipeline. According to a later genetic analysis, donors in an Asian-associated ancestry cluster had fewer N-insertions in productive TCRs than the approximately 630-donor mean. Across donors, most TCR sequences were observed very rarely, whereas some public TCRs were present in many individuals. Linkage disequilibrium might explain the correlated functional status among segregating V segments, but an unknown experimental factor could not be ruled out. V-gene and J-gene trimming of TCR beta chains was associated with a missense DCLRE1C variant in a later genetic analysis, and the association was replicated in an independent cohort. According to a later analysis, parvovirus B19, influenza, CMV and Epstein-Barr virus appeared linked to several top co-occurrence clusters. Broadly in line with IMGT annotations, most TCR beta V segments showed up in productive rearrangements about 87% or about 30% of the time in an earlier analysis of around 550 of the donors. Most CMV-associated TCR beta chains appeared to be HLA-restricted in a later analysis, and the HLA associations seemed to be driven largely by CMV exposure. In a later analysis, HLA-associated TCR beta chains showed more clonal expansion and lower generation probabilities than non-associated chains that were equally common. The only immune exposure information available for the cohort was CMV serostatus. In this cohort, only TCR beta chains were sequenced, and detectable features were limited by the absence of alpha or paired-chain data. Because counts were too low, fewer than 20 rarely observed V segments, including chromosome 9 orphons, were excluded from the earlier analysis of under 650 of the donors. When HLA alleles, especially DR and DQ, strongly co-occurred, TCR associations were difficult to assign to individual alleles. The classifier was reported to diagnose cytomegalovirus status with high specificity and sensitivity in both the original and validation cohorts. Presence/absence analyses assumed roughly uniform sequencing depth across donors, an assumption that may not hold. In the study, roughly 160 TCR beta chains were listed as associated with cytomegalovirus. In vitro tests confirmed that a few of the cytomegalovirus-associated TCR beta chains recognize cytomegalovirus antigens.

Library method: the immunoSEQ multiplex PCR assay. For the multiplex PCR, a mixture combining 60 forward primers for TCR Vbeta segments and 13 reverse primers for TCR Jbeta segments was used. A multiplex PCR assay on genomic DNA amplified the CDR3 region of rearranged TCR beta genes. Amplified TCR beta libraries were sequenced as 87-base-pair reads on the Illumina HiSeq System. Concerning the study's data processing: A later analysis counted tens of millions of unique TCR beta chains across the 666 repertoires, and roughly 9.9 million of these chains were shared by at least two donors. To remove PCR and sequencing errors, raw reads were error-corrected and collapsed into unique sequences using a nearest-neighbor algorithm that merged closely related sequences. Alignment of CDR3 sequences to IMGT reference sequences was used to assign V, D and J gene segments. For a sequence to be retained, a match of at least six nucleotides was required to both a V gene segment and a J gene segment. A rearrangement was called productive if the CDR3 had no stop codons and remained in frame with V and J, and every other rearrangement was called non-productive. Following IMGT convention, CDR3 was defined as the stretch from the second conserved V-encoded cysteine to the conserved J-encoded phenylalanine. The earlier analysis of about 560 of the donors excluded any sequence lacking an unambiguous match to a single V gene segment. In an earlier analysis of approximately 590 of the donors, a V segment was called functional when productive rearrangements were above 56.7%, and segregating when the standard deviation between donors exceeded 5%. To diagnose cytomegalovirus status from the catalog of TCR beta chain sequences, a statistical classification framework was built. In a later analysis, TCR nucleotide sequences were compared against IMGT/GENE-DB human TR gene sequences so that V and J genes could be assigned. Using the TCRdist pipeline, a later analysis assigned CDR3 sequences along with most-parsimonious VDJ recombination scenarios. In a later analysis, each TCR beta chain was defined by its CDR3 amino acid sequence together with its V-gene family, and reads lacking a unique V-gene family were excluded. As a way to deal with suspected cross-contamination and a sequencing artifact, a later analysis dropped over 550 nucleotide sequences that were highly shared and had low generation probability. In a later analysis, a clonal expansion index for each public chain was calculated from normalized within-repertoire ranks of inferred template counts. Generation probabilities in a later analysis came from a VDJ recombination model fitted to out-of-frame rearrangements, and those results were checked against IGoR. A later analysis scored TCR-TCR, TCR-HLA and TCR-CMV co-occurrence with hypergeometric tests, applying a repertoire-size bias correction to TCR pairs. To estimate false discovery rates, a later analysis permuted the HLA or CMV assignments 20 times. In a later analysis, co-occurring TCRs were grouped using DBSCAN, with TCRdist sequence similarity added in when clustering inside HLA-allele-positive subsets. Repertoires with fewer than 30,000 or more than 120,000 public chains, plus five repertoires with anomalous nucleotide sharing, were excluded from co-occurrence clustering. TCRdb took this table from immuneACCESS and kept in-frame rearrangements with V and J called. Such tables lack part of the clones; where checked against another copy, unresolved V genes explain under half of the gap, and the rest is unexplained. Clone size and the V and J calls come from that table; the DNA yielded D and trimming. Recorded for this sample are 100,000 to 150,000 clones; 60% to 85% of them occurred a single time. 1.2% of the sample is taken by the ten largest.

The cohort consisted of hundreds of healthy bone marrow donors. At the time of sampling, all cohort members were nominally healthy, though unrecorded immune exposures were likely present. The donor tested CMV seronegative and was one of the 352 seronegative cohort members. Every donor gave a peripheral blood sample, and the peripheral blood mononuclear cells from that sample were used for TCR beta sequencing. Genomic DNA was extracted from the blood cell samples with the Qiagen DNeasy Blood Extraction Kit. The sequence came from a female donor in good health and CMV-seronegative. Recombination connected TRBV28 to TRBJ2-7; TRBD1 aligns with 12 central bases. Sequences were obtained from PBMCs. CDR3 sequence: CASSLIEGQGAKGLYEQYF. Here is the DNA: TGTGCCAGCAGTCTGATCGAGGGACAGGGGGCGAAAGGACTCTACGAGCAGTACTTC.